The clone carrying this T cell receptor beta chain was counted ten times or more. Antigen unknown. The source of the sample is a study of neurological immune-mediated disorders. Study observations and caveats: Multiple sclerosis patients had less TCR clonal expansion than even healthy controls, unlike HTLV-1-associated myelopathy. The multiple sclerosis repertoire cluster had no clinical or MRI correlate.

From 15-18 subjects, each sequencing run yielded over 180 million TCR-beta sequences. One entry per CDR3 protein results from TCRdb running MiXCR on the 5' RACE reads. Of tens of thousands of distinct CDR3 sequences listed, 2% to 3% are singletons. The CDR3 has 15 amino acids. CDR1 is DFQATT and CDR2 is SNEGSKA in the germline V gene (reference sequence). Trimming took off 6 bases at V and 3 bases at J, with 19 bases between the two ends. Sequencing was performed on PBMCs. The receptor was derived from a man aged 45 to 65 with multiple sclerosis. The V call is TRBV20-1, the J call TRBJ2-3; D assignment may be TRBD1 or TRBD2 (6 bases each). In DNA form, the CDR3 reads TGCAGTGCGGACGATAGGGGGGTCGCAACAGATACGCAGTATTTT. This encodes CSADDRGVATDTQYF.